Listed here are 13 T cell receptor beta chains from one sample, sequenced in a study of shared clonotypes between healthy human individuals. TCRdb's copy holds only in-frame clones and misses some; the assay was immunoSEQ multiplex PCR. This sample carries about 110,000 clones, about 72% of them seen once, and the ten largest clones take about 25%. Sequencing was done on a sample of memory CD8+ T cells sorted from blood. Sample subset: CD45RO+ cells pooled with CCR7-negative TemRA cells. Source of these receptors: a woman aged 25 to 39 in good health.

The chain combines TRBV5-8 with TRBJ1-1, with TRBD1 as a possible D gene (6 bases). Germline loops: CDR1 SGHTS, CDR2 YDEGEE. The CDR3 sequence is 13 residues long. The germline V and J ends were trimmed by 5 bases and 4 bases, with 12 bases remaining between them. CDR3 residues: CASSWQGSTEAFF. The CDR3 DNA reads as TGTGCCAGCAGTTGGCAGGGGAGCACTGAAGCTTTCTTT.

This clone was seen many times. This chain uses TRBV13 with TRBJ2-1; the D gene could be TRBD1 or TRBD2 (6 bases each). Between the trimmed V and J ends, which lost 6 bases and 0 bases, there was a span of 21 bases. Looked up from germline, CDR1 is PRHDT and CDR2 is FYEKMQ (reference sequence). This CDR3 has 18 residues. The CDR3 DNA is TGTGCCAGCAGAGGTAGGCAGGGGACTTCCCCCTCCTACAATGAGCAGTTCTTC. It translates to CASRGRQGTSPSYNEQFF.

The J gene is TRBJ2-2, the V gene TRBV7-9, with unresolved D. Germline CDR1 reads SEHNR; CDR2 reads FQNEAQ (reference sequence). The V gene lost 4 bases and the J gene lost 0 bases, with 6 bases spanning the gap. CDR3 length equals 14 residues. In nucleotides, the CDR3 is TGTGCCAGCAGCTGGTCTGCGAACACCGGGGAGCTGTTTTTT. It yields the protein CASSWSANTGELFF.

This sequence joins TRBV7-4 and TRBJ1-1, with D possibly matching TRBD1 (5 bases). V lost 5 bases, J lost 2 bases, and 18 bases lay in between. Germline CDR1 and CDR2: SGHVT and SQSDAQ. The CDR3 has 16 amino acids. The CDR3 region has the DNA TGTGCCAGCAGCATTTACACGGGACGGCTCAACACTGAAGCTTTCTTT. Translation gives CASSIYTGRLNTEAFF.

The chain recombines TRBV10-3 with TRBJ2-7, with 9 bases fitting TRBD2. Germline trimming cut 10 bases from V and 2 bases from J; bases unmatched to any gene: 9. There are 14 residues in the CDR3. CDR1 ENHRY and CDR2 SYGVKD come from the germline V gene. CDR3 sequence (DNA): TGTGCCACCAATAGCGGGAGTGGGACCTACGAGCAGTACTTC. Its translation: CATNSGSGTYEQYF.

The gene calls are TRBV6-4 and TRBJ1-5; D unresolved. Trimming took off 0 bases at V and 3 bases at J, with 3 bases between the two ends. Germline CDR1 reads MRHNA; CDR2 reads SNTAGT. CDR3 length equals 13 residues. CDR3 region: CASSDSPNQPQHF. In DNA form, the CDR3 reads TGTGCCAGCAGTGACTCGCCCAATCAGCCCCAGCATTTT.

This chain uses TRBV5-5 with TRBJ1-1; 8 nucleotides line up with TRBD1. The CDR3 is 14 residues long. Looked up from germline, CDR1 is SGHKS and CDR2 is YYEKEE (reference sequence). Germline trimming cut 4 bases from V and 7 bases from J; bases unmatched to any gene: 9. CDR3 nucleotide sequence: TGTGCCAGCAGCCAACGGACAGGGTCAGGTGAAGCTTTCTTT. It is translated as CASSQRTGSGEAFF.

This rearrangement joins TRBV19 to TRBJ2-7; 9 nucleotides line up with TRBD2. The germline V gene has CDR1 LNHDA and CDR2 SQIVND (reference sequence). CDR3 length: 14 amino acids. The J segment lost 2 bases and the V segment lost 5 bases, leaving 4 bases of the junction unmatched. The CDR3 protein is CASSSSGKAYEQYF. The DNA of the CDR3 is TGTGCCAGTAGTTCTAGCGGGAAGGCCTACGAGCAGTACTTC.

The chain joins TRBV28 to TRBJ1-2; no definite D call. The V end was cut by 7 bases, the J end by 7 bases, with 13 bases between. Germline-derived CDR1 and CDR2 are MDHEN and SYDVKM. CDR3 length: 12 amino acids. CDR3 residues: CASTTPGVGYTF. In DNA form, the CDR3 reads TGTGCCAGCACCACCCCCGGCGTTGGCTACACCTTC.

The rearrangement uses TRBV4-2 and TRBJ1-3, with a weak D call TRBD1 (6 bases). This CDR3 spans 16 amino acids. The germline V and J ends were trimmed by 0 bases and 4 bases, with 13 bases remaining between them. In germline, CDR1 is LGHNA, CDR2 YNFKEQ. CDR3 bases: TGTGCCAGCAGCCAAGAAGGCCAGGGGCTCGGAAACACCATATATTTT. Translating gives CASSQEGQGLGNTIYF.

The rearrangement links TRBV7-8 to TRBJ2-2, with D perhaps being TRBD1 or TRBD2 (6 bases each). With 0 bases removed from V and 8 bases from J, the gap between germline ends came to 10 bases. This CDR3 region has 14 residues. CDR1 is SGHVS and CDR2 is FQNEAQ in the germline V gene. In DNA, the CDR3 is TGTGCCAGCAGCTTAGCGTCGGGGGCTGGGGAGCTGTTTTTT. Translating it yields CASSLASGAGELFF. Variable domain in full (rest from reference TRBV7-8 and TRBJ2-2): GAGVSQSPRYKVAKRGQDVALRCDPISGHVSLFWYQQALGQGPEFLTYFQNEAQLDKSGLPSDRFFAERPEGSVSTLKIQRTQQEDSAVYLCASSLASGAGELFFGEGSRLTVL.

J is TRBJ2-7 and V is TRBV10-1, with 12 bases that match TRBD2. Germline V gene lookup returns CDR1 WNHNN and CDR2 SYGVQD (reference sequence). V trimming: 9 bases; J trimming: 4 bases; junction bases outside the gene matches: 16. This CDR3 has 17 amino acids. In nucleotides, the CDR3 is TGCGCCAGGGGGGGCAGGGCTAGCGGGAGGGCCTGGTACGAGCAGTACTTC. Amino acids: CARGGRASGRAWYEQYF.

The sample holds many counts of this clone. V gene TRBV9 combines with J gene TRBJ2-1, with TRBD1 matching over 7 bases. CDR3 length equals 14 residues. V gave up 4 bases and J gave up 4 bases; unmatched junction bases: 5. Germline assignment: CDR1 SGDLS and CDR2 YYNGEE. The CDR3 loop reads CASSTSGQYNEQFF. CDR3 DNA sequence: TGTGCCAGCAGCACCTCGGGACAGTACAATGAGCAGTTCTTC.